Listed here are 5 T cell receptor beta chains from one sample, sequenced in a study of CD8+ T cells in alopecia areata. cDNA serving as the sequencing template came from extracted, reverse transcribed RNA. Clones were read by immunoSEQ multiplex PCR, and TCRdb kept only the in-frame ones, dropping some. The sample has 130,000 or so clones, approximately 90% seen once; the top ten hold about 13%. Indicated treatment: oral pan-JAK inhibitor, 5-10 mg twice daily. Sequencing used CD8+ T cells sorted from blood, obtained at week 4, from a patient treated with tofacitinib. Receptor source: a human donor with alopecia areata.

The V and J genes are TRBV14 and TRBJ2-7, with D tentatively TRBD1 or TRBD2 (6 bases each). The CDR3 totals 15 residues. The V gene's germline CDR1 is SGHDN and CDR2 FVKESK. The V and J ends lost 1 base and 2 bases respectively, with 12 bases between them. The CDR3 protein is CASSQGGAQPYEQYF. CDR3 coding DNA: TGTGCCAGCAGCCAAGGGGGGGCGCAACCCTACGAGCAGTACTTC.

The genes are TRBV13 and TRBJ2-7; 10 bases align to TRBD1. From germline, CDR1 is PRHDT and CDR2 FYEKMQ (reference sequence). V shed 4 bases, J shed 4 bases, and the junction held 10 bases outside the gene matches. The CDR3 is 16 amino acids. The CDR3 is CASSWNRDRGTYEQYF. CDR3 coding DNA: TGTGCCAGCAGCTGGAACCGGGACAGGGGAACATACGAGCAGTACTTC.

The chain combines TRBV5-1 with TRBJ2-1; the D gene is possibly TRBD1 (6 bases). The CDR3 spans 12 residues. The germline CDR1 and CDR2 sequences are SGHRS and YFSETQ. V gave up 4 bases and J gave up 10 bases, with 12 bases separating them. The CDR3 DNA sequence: TGCGCCAGCAGCACCTCCGGGACAGAGCAGTTCTTC. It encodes CASSTSGTEQFF.

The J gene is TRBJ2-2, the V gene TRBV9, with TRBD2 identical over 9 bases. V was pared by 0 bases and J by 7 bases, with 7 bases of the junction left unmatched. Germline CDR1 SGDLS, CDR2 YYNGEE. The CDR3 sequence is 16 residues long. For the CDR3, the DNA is TGTGCCAGCAGCGTAGTGGCGGGAGGGCCCCACGGGGAGCTGTTTTTT. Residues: CASSVVAGGPHGELFF.

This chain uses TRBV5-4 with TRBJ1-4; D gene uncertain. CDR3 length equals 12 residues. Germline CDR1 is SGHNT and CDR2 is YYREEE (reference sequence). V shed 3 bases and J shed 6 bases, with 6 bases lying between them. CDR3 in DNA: TGTGCCAGCAGCTCGGTGGATGAAAAACTGTTTTTT. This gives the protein CASSSVDEKLFF.